Following are 21 T cell receptor beta chains from one sample sequenced in a study. TCRdb re-called the RT-PCR reads with MiXCR, one entry per CDR3 protein. Here the sample spans about 680,000 distinct CDR3 sequences, more than 13% being singletons. Sample: memory CD4+ T cells from blood. These receptors were obtained from a female donor in good health, serving as a healthy control.

The gene calls are TRBV5-1 and TRBJ1-6, with D hard to call. V shed 1 base and J shed 5 bases, with 10 bases lying between them. Looked up from germline, CDR1 is SGHRS and CDR2 is YFSETQ. This CDR3 has 15 amino acids. The CDR3 DNA follows: TGCGCCAGCAGCTTGTGGTCCGAGGATAATTCACCCCTCCACTTT. Amino acids: CASSLWSEDNSPLHF.

The sample holds many counts of this clonotype. The rearrangement joins TRBV4-2 to TRBJ1-3, with TRBD1 as a possible D gene (6 bases). The CDR3 spans 14 residues. Germline V gene lookup returns CDR1 LGHNA and CDR2 YNFKEQ. The V and J ends lost 5 bases and 5 bases respectively, with 13 bases between them. In nucleotides, the CDR3 is TGTGCCAGCAGCTGGGCGCAGGGGAGAAACACCATATATTTT. Residues: CASSWAQGRNTIYF.

The chain recombines TRBV20-1 with TRBJ2-7, with 9 bases aligning to TRBD1. CDR3 length: 14 amino acids. V was pared by 7 bases and J by 2 bases, with 9 bases of the junction left unmatched. Germline CDR1 is DFQATT and CDR2 is SNEGSKA (reference sequence). For the CDR3, the DNA is TGCAGTGTCCCTCGACAGGGGGTGACCTACGAGCAGTACTTC. Encoded protein: CSVPRQGVTYEQYF.

CDR3: CASRRDNSPLHF. CDR3 sequence (DNA): TGTGCCAGCAGACGGGATAATTCACCCCTCCACTTT. The rearrangement joins TRBV27 to TRBJ1-6, with D hard to call. The CDR3 sequence is 12 residues long. The V end lost 6 bases, the J end lost 5 bases, and 5 bases lay between the germline ends. Germline V CDR1 and CDR2: MNHEY, SMNVEV (reference sequence).

This clonotype was detected a few times. The chain combines TRBV6-1 with TRBJ2-1, with 10 bases fitting TRBD1. This CDR3 has 13 amino acids. CDR1 is MNHNS and CDR2 is SASEGT in the germline V gene. Losses at the gene ends were 11 bases for V and 4 bases for J; bases not matched to a gene: 5. CDR3 loop: CAGRDRGYNEQFF. The CDR3, as DNA: TGTGCCGGCCGGGACAGGGGATACAATGAGCAGTTCTTC.

V and J are TRBV9 and TRBJ2-7; D may be TRBD1 (6 bases). This CDR3 spans 15 amino acids. The V end lost 0 bases, the J end lost 1 base, and 11 bases lay between the germline ends. Germline CDR1 SGDLS, CDR2 YYNGEE. The CDR3 coding sequence is TGTGCCAGCAGCGTAGAGGGGGTCTCTTCCTACGAGCAGTACTTC. Its translation: CASSVEGVSSYEQYF.

The V gene is TRBV5-6, the J gene TRBJ1-2; D unclear. Between the trimmed V and J ends, which lost 1 base and 0 bases, there was a span of 10 bases. Germline lookup yields CDR1 SGHDT and CDR2 YYEEEE. This CDR3 has 15 amino acids. The CDR3 sequence is CASSLTGMTNYGYTF. The CDR3 nucleotides read TGTGCCAGCAGCTTGACCGGGATGACTAACTATGGCTACACCTTC.

This clonotype has only a few counts. This chain connects TRBV24-1 to TRBJ1-2; D is unresolved. Germline V lookup: CDR1 KGHDR, CDR2 SFDVKD. This CDR3 is 15 amino acids long. The V end lost 3 bases, the J end lost 6 bases, and 16 bases lay between the germline ends. The CDR3: CATSDTTGRRDGYTF. The CDR3 bases are TGTGCCACCAGTGATACGACCGGCCGAAGGGATGGCTACACCTTC.

This clonotype was seen only a few times. V is TRBV29-1 and J is TRBJ1-4; weak D call: TRBD1 (5 bases). The V gene's germline CDR1 is SQVTM and CDR2 ANQGSEA. V was shortened by 6 bases and J by 4 bases, with 12 bases between the two germline ends. CDR3 length: 13 amino acids. In DNA form, the CDR3 reads TGCAGCGTGAGGGAGGGGAGTAATGAAAAACTGTTTTTT. This gives the protein CSVREGSNEKLFF.

The chain is built from TRBV3-1 and TRBJ2-7; D gene unclear. CDR3 length equals 12 residues. V was trimmed by 0 bases and J by 3 bases, leaving 3 bases between them. Germline lookup yields CDR1 LGHDT and CDR2 YNNKEL (reference sequence). Here the CDR3 DNA reads TGTGCCAGCAGCCAAGAAATCTACGAGCAGTACTTC. Its protein product is CASSQEIYEQYF.

This clonotype has just a few counts. CDR3 DNA sequence: TGCGCCAGCAGCCTCCTGGGGGGCGCTTCGGACGGGGAGCTGTTTTTT. Its protein is CASSLLGGASDGELFF. The chain is built from TRBV5-1 and TRBJ2-2; D may match TRBD1 or TRBD2 (6 bases each). Per germline, CDR1 SGHRS and CDR2 YFSETQ. The CDR3 is made up of 16 amino acids. V was shortened by 4 bases and J by 7 bases, with 20 bases between the two germline ends.

The rearrangement links TRBV6-2 or TRBV6-3 to TRBJ1-5; 12 bases align to TRBD1. J was trimmed by 1 base and V by 6 bases; bases with no gene match: 10. This CDR3 region has 18 residues. Germline-derived CDR1 and CDR2 are MNHEY and SVGEGT. CDR3 sequence: CASRPKPGQGASNQPQHF. The CDR3 DNA follows: TGTGCCAGCAGGCCGAAACCGGGACAGGGGGCGAGCAATCAGCCCCAGCATTTT.

The V and J genes are TRBV5-1 and TRBJ2-5; D is perhaps TRBD1 (6 bases). Germline CDR1 reads SGHRS; CDR2 reads YFSETQ. Trimming cost V 2 bases and J 5 bases, with 13 bases left between them. The CDR3 runs to 14 residues. The CDR3 nucleotides are TGCGCCAGCAGCTTAAGGGGGATGGGGGAGACCCAGTACTTC. Amino acids: CASSLRGMGETQYF.

This clonotype was counted a few times. J is TRBJ1-2 and V is TRBV6-1, with TRBD1 matching 7 bases. Per germline, CDR1 MNHNS and CDR2 SASEGT. The CDR3 is made up of 16 amino acids. V was clipped by 0 bases and J by 2 bases; unmatched bases: 6. This CDR3 is CASSEALAGGNYGYTF. The CDR3 DNA sequence: TGTGCCAGCAGTGAAGCGCTAGCAGGGGGAAACTATGGCTACACCTTC.

Only a few counts were recorded for this clonotype. The V gene is TRBV9, the J gene TRBJ2-7, with unresolved D. V shed 0 bases and J shed 6 bases, with 16 bases lying between them. Germline CDR1 is SGDLS and CDR2 is YYNGEE. This CDR3 comprises 15 residues. The CDR3 loop is CASSVAGGGTSEQYF. The CDR3 DNA follows: TGTGCCAGCAGCGTAGCTGGTGGCGGTACATCCGAGCAGTACTTC.

This clonotype turned up a few times. The rearrangement joins TRBV27 to TRBJ1-1, with D possibly TRBD1 on 6 matching bases. Germline V gives CDR1 MNHEY, CDR2 SMNVEV (reference sequence). The CDR3 consists of 11 residues. The V end lost 6 bases, the J end lost 8 bases, and 10 bases lay between the germline ends. This CDR3 is CASSGGQEAFF. The CDR3 nucleotides read TGTGCCAGCAGCGGGGGGCAGGAAGCTTTCTTT.

This clonotype was found a few times. V is TRBV20-1 and J is TRBJ1-5; D is uncertain. The CDR3 is 12 amino acids. Germline loops: CDR1 DFQATT, CDR2 SNEGSKA (reference sequence). V was clipped by 2 bases and J by 6 bases, with 8 bases between them. The CDR3 DNA is TGCAGTGCTAGATTAGGTGGTCAGCCCCAGCATTTT. Its translation: CSARLGGQPQHF.

The table lists this clonotype with a few counts. The gene calls are TRBV4-1 and TRBJ2-3, with TRBD1 matching 9 bases. Germline CDR1 is MGHRA and CDR2 is YSYEKL. With 0 bases clipped from V and 5 bases from J, the junction kept 9 bases outside the gene matches. CDR3 length equals 17 residues. In DNA form, the CDR3 reads TGCGCCAGCAGCCAAGAGTCCTACAGGGGGCAAGGAGATACGCAGTATTTT. Its protein is CASSQESYRGQGDTQYF.

The chain carries TRBV12-3 or TRBV12-4 and TRBJ1-1, with D hard to call. V was shortened by 3 bases and J by 0 bases, with 8 bases between the two germline ends. The CDR3 length is 14 residues. The CDR3 is CASSFGFMNTEAFF. Here the CDR3 DNA reads TGTGCCAGCAGTTTCGGTTTCATGAACACTGAAGCTTTCTTT.

The chain links TRBV7-9 to TRBJ1-1; 8 nucleotides line up with TRBD1. Trimming cost V 6 bases and J 3 bases; bases outside gene matches: 6. Germline CDR1 and CDR2: SEHNR and FQNEAQ (reference sequence). This CDR3 spans 14 amino acids. CDR3 loop: CASRGETGDTEAFF. The CDR3 DNA reads TGTGCCAGCAGGGGAGAGACAGGGGACACTGAAGCTTTCTTT.

V gene TRBV7-2 combines with J gene TRBJ1-2, with 10 bases matching TRBD1. Germline V gives CDR1 SGHTA, CDR2 FQGNSA. Germline trimming cut 4 bases from V and 8 bases from J; bases unmatched to any gene: 16. This CDR3 spans 17 amino acids. The CDR3 loop is CASSYLRGDRGRGGYTF. The CDR3 DNA sequence: TGTGCCAGCAGCTACTTAAGGGGGGACAGGGGCCGAGGAGGCTACACCTTC. Full variable domain (remainder filled in from reference TRBV7-2 and TRBJ1-2): GAGVSQSPSNKVTEKGKDVELRCDPISGHTALYWYRQSLGQGLEFLIYFQGNSAPDKSGLPSDRFSAERTGGSVSTLTIQRTQQEDSAVYLCASSYLRGDRGRGGYTFGSGTRLTVV.